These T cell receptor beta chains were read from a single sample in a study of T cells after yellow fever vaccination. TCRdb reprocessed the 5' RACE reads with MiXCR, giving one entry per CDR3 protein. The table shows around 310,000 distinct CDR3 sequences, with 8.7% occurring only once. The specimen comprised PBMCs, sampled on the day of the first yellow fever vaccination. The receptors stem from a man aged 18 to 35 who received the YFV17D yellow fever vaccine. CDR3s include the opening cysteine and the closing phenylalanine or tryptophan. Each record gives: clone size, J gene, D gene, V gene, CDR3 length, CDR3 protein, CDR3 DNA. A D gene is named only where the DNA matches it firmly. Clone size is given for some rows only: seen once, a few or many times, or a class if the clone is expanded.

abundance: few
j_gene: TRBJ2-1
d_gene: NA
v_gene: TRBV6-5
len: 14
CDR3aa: CASSYQYLANEQFF
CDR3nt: TGTGCCAGCAGTTACCAGTACTTAGCGAATGAGCAGTTCTTC

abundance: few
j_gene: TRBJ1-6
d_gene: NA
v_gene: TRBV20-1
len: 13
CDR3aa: CSARDRGNSPLHF
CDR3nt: TGCAGTGCTAGAGACAGGGGTAATTCACCCCTCCACTTT

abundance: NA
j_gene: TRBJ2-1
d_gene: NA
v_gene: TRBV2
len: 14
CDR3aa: CASRTRASYNEQFF
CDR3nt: TGTGCCAGCAGGACCCGCGCCTCCTACAATGAGCAGTTCTTC

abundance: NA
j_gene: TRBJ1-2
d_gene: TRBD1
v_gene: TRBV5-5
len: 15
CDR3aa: CARSPGDRGVYGYTF
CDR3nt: TGTGCCAGGAGCCCTGGGGACAGGGGGGTCTATGGCTACACCTTC

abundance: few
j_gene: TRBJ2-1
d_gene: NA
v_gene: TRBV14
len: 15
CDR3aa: CASSDWRDRYNEQFF
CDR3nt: TGTGCCAGCAGCGACTGGCGGGACAGATACAATGAGCAGTTCTTC

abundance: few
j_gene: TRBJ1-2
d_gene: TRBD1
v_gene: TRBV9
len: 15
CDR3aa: CASAETGTGIYGYTF
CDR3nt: TGTGCCAGCGCTGAAACCGGGACAGGAATCTATGGCTACACCTTC

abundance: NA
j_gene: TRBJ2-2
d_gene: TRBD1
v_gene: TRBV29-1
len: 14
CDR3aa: CSVEGTGSTGELFF
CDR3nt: TGCAGCGTTGAAGGGACAGGGTCCACCGGGGAGCTGTTTTTT

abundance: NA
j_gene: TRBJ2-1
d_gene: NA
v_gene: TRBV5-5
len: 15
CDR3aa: CASSFSGYPYNEQFF
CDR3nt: TGTGCCAGCAGCTTTTCAGGGTATCCCTACAATGAGCAGTTCTTC

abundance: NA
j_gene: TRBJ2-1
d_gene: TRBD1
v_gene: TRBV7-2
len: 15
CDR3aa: CASSQTGTAVHEQFF
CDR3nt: TGTGCCAGCAGCCAAACCGGGACAGCAGTCCATGAGCAGTTCTTC

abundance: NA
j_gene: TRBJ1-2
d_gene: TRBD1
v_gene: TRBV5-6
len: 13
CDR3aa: CASRATGRYGYTF
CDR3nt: TGTGCCAGCAGAGCGACAGGGCGCTATGGCTACACCTTC

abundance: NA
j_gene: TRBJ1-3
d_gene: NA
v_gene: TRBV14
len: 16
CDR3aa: CASSQGYGLSGNTIYF
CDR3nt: TGTGCCAGCAGCCAAGGCTATGGCCTCTCTGGAAACACCATATATTTT

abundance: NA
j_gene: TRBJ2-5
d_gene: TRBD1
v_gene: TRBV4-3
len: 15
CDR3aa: CASSRGTGAQETQYF
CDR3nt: TGCGCCAGCAGCCGCGGGACAGGGGCACAAGAGACCCAGTACTTC

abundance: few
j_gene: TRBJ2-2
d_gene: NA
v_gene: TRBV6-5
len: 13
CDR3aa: CASSYQGGGELFF
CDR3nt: TGTGCCAGCAGTTACCAGGGAGGAGGGGAGCTGTTTTTT

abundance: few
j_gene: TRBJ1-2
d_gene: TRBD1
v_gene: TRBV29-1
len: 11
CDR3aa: CSAGGDRGYTF
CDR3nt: TGCAGCGCCGGCGGGGACAGGGGCTACACCTTC

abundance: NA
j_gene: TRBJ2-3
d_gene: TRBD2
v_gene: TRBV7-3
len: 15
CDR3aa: CASSFSGGAIDTQYF
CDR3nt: TGTGCCAGCAGCTTTAGCGGGGGGGCGATAGATACGCAGTATTTT

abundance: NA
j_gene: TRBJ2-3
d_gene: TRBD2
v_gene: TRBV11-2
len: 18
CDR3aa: CASSLGTSGGTSTDTQYF
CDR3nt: TGTGCCAGCAGCCTAGGGACTAGCGGGGGAACTAGCACAGATACGCAGTATTTT

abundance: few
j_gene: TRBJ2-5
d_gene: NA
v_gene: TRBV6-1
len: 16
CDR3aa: CASSTTLLQGRETQYF
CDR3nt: TGTGCCAGCAGTACCACCCTGCTTCAGGGGCGAGAGACCCAGTACTTC

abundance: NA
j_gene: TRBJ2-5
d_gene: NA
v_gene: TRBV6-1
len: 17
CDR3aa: CASSEAGVGGGRETQYF
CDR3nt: TGTGCCAGCAGTGAAGCGGGTGTGGGGGGGGGCCGGGAGACCCAGTACTTC

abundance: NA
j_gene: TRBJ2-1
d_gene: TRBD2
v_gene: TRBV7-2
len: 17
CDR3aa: CASSFPREGRGTNEQFF
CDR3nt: TGTGCCAGCAGCTTCCCGAGGGAGGGAAGGGGTACGAATGAGCAGTTCTTC

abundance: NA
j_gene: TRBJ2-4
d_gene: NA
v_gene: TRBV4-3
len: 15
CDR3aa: CASSPRTAWGNIQYF
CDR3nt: TGCGCCAGCAGTCCCCGGACAGCTTGGGGCAACATTCAGTACTTC

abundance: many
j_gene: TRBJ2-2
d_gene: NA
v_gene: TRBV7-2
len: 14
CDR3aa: CASSTSGGSGELFF
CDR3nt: TGTGCCAGCAGCACCTCCGGCGGGTCCGGGGAGCTGTTTTTT

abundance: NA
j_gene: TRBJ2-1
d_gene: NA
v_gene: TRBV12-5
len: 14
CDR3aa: CASGLVSSYNEQFF
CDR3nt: TGTGCTAGTGGTTTGGTAAGCTCCTACAATGAGCAGTTCTTC

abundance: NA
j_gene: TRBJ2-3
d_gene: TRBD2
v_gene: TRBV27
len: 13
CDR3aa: CASSTSGGDTQYF
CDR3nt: TGTGCCAGCAGTACTAGCGGGGGAGATACGCAGTATTTT

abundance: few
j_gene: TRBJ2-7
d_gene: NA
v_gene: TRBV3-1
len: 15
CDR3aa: CASSQVKGSTYEQYF
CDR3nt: TGTGCCAGCAGCCAAGTGAAGGGATCCACCTACGAGCAGTACTTC

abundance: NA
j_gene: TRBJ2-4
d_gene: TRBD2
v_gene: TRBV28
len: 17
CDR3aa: CASITAGGGADKNIQYF
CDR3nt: TGTGCCAGCATTACGGCCGGGGGGGGGGCCGACAAAAACATTCAGTACTTC

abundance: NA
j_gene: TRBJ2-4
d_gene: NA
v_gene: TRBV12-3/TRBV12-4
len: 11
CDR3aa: CASSYTNIQYF
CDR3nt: TGTGCCAGCAGTTACACAAACATTCAGTACTTC

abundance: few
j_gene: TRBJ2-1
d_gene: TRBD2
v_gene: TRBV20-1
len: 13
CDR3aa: CSAVAGLYNEQFF
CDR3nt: TGCAGTGCTGTCGCGGGACTATACAATGAGCAGTTCTTC

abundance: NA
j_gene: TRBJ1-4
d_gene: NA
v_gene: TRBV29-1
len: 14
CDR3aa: CSVEDLEDNEKLFF
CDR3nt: TGCAGCGTTGAAGATTTGGAGGATAATGAAAAACTGTTTTTT

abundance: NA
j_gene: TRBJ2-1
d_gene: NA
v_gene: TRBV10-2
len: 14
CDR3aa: CASSDSSGLNEQFF
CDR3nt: TGCGCCAGCAGTGACAGCAGCGGATTAAATGAGCAGTTCTTC

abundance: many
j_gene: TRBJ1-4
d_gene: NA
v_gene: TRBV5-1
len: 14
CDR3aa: CASRQGKVNEKLFF
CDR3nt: TGCGCCAGCAGGCAGGGGAAGGTTAATGAAAAACTGTTTTTT

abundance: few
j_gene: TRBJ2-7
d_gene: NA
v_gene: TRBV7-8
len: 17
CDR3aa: CASSLARRRQLPYEQYF
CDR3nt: TGTGCCAGCAGCTTAGCCCGGCGCAGGCAACTTCCCTACGAGCAGTACTTC

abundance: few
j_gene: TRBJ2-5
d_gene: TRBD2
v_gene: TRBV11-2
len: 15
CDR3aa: CASSPLAGVQETQYF
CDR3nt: TGTGCCAGCAGCCCTTTAGCGGGGGTCCAAGAGACCCAGTACTTC

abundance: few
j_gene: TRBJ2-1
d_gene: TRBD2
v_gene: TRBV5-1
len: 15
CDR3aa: CASSAGGNSYNEQFF
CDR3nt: TGCGCCAGCAGCGCGGGAGGGAATTCCTACAATGAGCAGTTCTTC

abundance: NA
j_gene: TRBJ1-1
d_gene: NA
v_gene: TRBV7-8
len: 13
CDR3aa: CASSSQQNTEAFF
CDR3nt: TGTGCCAGCAGTTCTCAACAGAACACTGAAGCTTTCTTT

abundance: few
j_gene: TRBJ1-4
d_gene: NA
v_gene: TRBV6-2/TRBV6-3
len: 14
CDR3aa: CASSYWQGNEKLFF
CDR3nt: TGTGCCAGCAGTTACTGGCAAGGCAATGAAAAACTGTTTTTT

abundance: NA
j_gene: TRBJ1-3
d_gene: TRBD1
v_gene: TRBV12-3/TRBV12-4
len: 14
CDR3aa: CASAQDRVGNTIYF
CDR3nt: TGTGCCAGCGCGCAGGACAGGGTTGGAAACACCATATATTTT

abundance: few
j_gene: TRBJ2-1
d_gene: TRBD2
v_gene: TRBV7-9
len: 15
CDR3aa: CATYSGGGSYNEQFF
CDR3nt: TGTGCCACCTATTCCGGGGGAGGGTCCTACAATGAGCAGTTCTTC

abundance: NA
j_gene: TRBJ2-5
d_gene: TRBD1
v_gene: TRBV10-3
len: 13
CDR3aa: CAIKQGRGETQYF
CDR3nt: TGTGCCATCAAACAGGGGCGAGGGGAGACCCAGTACTTC

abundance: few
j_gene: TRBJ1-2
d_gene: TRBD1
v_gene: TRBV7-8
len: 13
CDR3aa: CASAGTANYGYTF
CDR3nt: TGTGCCAGCGCAGGGACAGCTAACTATGGCTACACCTTC

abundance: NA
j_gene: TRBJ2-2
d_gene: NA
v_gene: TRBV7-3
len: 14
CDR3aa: CASKTGRDTGELFF
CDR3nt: TGTGCCAGCAAAACGGGGCGCGATACCGGGGAGCTGTTTTTT

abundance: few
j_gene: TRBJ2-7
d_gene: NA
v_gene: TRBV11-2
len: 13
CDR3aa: CASSWVDSGEQYF
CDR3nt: TGTGCCAGCAGCTGGGTGGATTCGGGAGAGCAGTACTTC

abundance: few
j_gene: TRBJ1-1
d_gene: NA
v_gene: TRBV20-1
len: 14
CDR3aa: CSAPVGGMNTEAFF
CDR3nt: TGCAGTGCCCCGGTAGGAGGGATGAACACTGAAGCTTTCTTT

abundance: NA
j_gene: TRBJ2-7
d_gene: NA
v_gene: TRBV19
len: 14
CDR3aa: CASSITGSTYEQYF
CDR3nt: TGTGCCAGTAGTATAACGGGCTCAACCTACGAGCAGTACTTC

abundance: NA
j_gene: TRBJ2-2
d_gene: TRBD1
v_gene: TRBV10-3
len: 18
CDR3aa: CATNPGQGGRGDTGELFF
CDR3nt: TGTGCCACAAATCCGGGACAGGGGGGCCGGGGTGACACCGGGGAGCTGTTTTTT

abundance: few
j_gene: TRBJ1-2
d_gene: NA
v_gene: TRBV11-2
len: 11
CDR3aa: CASSFLGGYTF
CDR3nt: TGTGCCAGCAGCTTCTTGGGCGGCTACACCTTC

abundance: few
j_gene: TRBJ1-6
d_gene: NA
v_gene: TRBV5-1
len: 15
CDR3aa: CASSLARARDSPLHF
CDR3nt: TGCGCCAGCAGCTTGGCCAGGGCCCGCGATTCACCCCTCCACTTT

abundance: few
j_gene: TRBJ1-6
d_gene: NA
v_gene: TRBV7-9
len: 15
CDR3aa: CASSSPGPTVPPLHF
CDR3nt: TGTGCCAGCAGCTCCCCGGGACCTACGGTGCCACCCCTCCACTTT

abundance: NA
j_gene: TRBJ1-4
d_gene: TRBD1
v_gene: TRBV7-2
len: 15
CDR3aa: CASSLRTGGSEKLFF
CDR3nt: TGTGCCAGCAGCCTACGGACAGGGGGGTCTGAAAAACTGTTTTTT

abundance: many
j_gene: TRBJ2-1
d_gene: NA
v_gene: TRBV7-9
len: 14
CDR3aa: CASSAGNSYNEQFF
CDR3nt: TGTGCCAGCAGCGCGGGGAATTCCTACAATGAGCAGTTCTTC

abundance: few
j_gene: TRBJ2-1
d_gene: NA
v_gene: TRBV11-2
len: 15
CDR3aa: CASSGVTSSYNEQFF
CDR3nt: TGTGCCAGCTCTGGGGTCACGTCCTCCTACAATGAGCAGTTCTTC

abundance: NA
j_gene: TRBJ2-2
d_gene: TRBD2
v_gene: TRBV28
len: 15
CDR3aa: CASSPASGGSGELFF
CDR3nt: TGTGCCAGCAGCCCCGCTAGCGGGGGGTCCGGGGAGCTGTTTTTT

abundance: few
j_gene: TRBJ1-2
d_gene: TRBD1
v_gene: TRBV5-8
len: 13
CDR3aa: CASSGGQHYGYTF
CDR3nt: TGTGCCAGCAGCGGGGGACAGCACTATGGCTACACCTTC

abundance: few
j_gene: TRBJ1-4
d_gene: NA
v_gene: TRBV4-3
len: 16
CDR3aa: CASSQDLGARWEKLFF
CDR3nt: TGCGCCAGCAGCCAAGATTTGGGGGCTCGATGGGAAAAACTGTTTTTT

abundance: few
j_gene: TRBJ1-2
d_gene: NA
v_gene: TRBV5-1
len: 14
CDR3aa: CASSLETAFYGYTF
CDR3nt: TGCGCCAGCAGCTTGGAGACAGCCTTCTATGGCTACACCTTC

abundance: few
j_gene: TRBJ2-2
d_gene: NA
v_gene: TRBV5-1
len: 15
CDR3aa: CASSLEPRVTGELFF
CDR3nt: TGCGCCAGCAGCTTGGAGCCCAGGGTGACCGGGGAGCTGTTTTTT